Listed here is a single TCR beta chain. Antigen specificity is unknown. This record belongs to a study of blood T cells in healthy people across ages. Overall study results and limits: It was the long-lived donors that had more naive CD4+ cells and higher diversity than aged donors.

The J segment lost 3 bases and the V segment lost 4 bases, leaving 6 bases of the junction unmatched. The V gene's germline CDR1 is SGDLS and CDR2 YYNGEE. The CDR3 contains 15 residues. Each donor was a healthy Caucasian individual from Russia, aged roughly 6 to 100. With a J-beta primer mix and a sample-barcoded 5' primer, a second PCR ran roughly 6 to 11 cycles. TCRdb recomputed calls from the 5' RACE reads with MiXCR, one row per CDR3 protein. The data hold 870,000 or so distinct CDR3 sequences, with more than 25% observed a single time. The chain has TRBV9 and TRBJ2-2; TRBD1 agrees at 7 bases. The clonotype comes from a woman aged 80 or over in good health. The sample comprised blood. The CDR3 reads CASSQTGLYTGELFF. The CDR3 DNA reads TGTGCCAGCAGCCAGACAGGGCTCTACACCGGGGAGCTGTTTTTT.